Described below is a single T cell receptor (beta chain) sequence and its context. TCRdb reprocessed the 5' RACE reads, keeping one entry per CDR3 protein, no DNA. The listing records over 14,000 distinct CDR3 sequences. CDR1 and CDR2 from the germline V gene are SGHTA and FQGNSA. CDR3 length equals 13 residues. The data were obtained in a study of T cells expressing NK-cell markers. V and J are TRBV7-2 and TRBJ2-7. The TCR originated in a man aged 18-70 years in good health. Input material: blood T cells: a sorted CD56 or NKG2C T cell subset, CD4+ or CD8+ T cells, or bulk PBMC T cells (not recorded which). CDR3 sequence: CASSLTVSDEQYF.